This T cell receptor beta chain was captured by sequencing in a study of T cell clonality in common variable immunodeficiency. The data were produced by immunoSEQ multiplex PCR, yet TCRdb's version contains in-frame clones alone and is incomplete. This sample carries roughly 50,000 clones and no singletons, and 3% to 3.5% goes to the top ten. The CDR3 is 15 amino acids. Germline CDR1 LNHDA, CDR2 SQIVND (reference sequence). Trimming took 6 bases from V and 4 from J; bases not matched to a gene: 12. The sample holds a few counts of this clone. The sequenced fragment ends 3 residues before the CDR3 boundary, so the rest is inferred from the germline J gene.

The sequence was collected from a person aged 18 to 70 in good health. The chain recombines TRBV19 with TRBJ2-7; 7 nucleotides match TRBD1. The sequenced material came from peripheral blood mononuclear cells. The sequenced CDR3 bases are TGTGCCAGTAGATTTGGGGCAGGGGGACGGTACGAG. Translating it yields CASRFGAGGRYE. The CDR3 in full is CASRFGAGGRYEQYF.